This T cell receptor beta chain was profiled in a study of cytomegalovirus exposure and HLA in healthy donors (dated by TCRdb to 2015 to 2018). Notes on the research overall: An earlier analysis of some 620 of the donors reported about 280 Gb of sequence data and roughly 120 million unique TCR beta sequences obtained from roughly 170 million T cells. An early release covering roughly 580 HLA-typed donors comprised 250 to 350 gigabases of sequencing data and around 80 million unique TCR sequences. Of the 300 to 450 genotyped donors, about 80% fell in the genetic ancestry cluster associated with self-reported Caucasian donors. The study was designed to test whether signatures of past pathogen exposure could be identified by cataloging public T cell receptors. The T cell repertoires of 666 subjects were profiled by immunosequencing and related to cytomegalovirus serostatus. A separate validation cohort of roughly 130 different subjects was used in addition to the 666-subject first cohort. To predict cytomegalovirus infection status, the study brought together high-throughput TCR immunosequencing, statistical association of individual TCRs with disease status, and machine learning. A later analysis re-analyzed previously published TCR beta repertoires from approximately 670 donors and added high-resolution HLA genotyping to study TCR occurrence patterns. The later analysis used no new phenotypic data to find candidate immune exposures, relying instead on TCR beta sequences and their occurrence across donors. An earlier analysis of 500 to 750 of the donors applied high-throughput TCR beta sequencing to assess whether each TCR beta V gene segment acted as functional or pseudogenic. Donor age, sex, ethnicity and CMV serostatus were collected together with the repertoire data. In a later genetic analysis, genome-wide SNP genotypes for about three fifths of the roughly 670 donors were used, and that subset was treated as a discovery cohort. All discovery cohort repertoires had been generated using a single sequencing platform. HLA typing covered class I and class II loci at four-digit resolution. The number of donors typed differed by locus, with roughly 629-640 for A, B, C, DRB1 and DQB1, roughly 520 for DQA1, some 570 for DPA1, and around 450 for DPB1. Roughly 5 DR-DQ haplotypes were handled as single units for association and clustering, since linkage in the cohort was strong. Among approximately 370 genotyped donors of the cohort, an average of approximately 240,000 unique TCR beta nucleotide sequences was sequenced per donor, of which about 18% were non-productive.

The germline V gene gives CDR1 as MNHEY and CDR2 as SVGAGI. For this chain, trimming is 8 bases at the V end and 4 bases at the J end, and the number of junction bases without a gene match is 10. From the cysteine through the phenylalanine, the CDR3 covers 15 amino acids. The retained sequence is limited to the CDR3, 45 bases, with the frame set at the first base. On this clone: Its cognate antigen has yet to be identified. No per-base quality is available; no much larger clone lies one base away.

The library was made by the immunoSEQ multiplex PCR assay. The multiplex PCR relied on a mix of 60 forward primers for TCR Vbeta segments and 13 reverse primers for TCR Jbeta segments. Amplification of the CDR3 region of rearranged TCR beta genes was performed with a multiplex PCR assay on genomic DNA. On the Illumina HiSeq System, the amplified TCR beta libraries were sequenced as 87-base-pair reads. On the study's bioinformatics: A later analysis tallied roughly 78 million unique TCR beta chains across the 700 or so repertoires, and about 12 million of those chains were shared by two or more donors. A nearest-neighbor algorithm error-corrected the raw reads and collapsed the reads into unique sequences, merging closely related sequences to remove PCR and sequencing errors. Alignment of CDR3 sequences to IMGT reference sequences was used to assign V, D and J gene segments. For a sequence to be retained, a match of at least six nucleotides to both a V gene segment and a J gene segment was required. Rearrangements were classified as productive when the CDR3 lacked stop codons and remained in frame with V and J, and all other rearrangements were classified as non-productive. CDR3 was defined according to IMGT convention as the region running from the second conserved V-encoded cysteine to the conserved J-encoded phenylalanine. Sequences without an unambiguous match to a single V gene segment were excluded from the earlier analysis of 450 to 750 of the donors. In an earlier analysis of 587 of the donors, a V segment was called functional when productive rearrangements were above 56.7%, and segregating when the standard deviation between donors exceeded 5%. A statistical classification framework was built for diagnosing cytomegalovirus status from the catalog of TCR beta chain sequences. V and J gene assignment, in a later analysis, came from comparing TCR nucleotide sequences with IMGT/GENE-DB human TR gene sequences. Using the TCRdist pipeline, a later analysis assigned CDR3 sequences along with most-parsimonious VDJ recombination scenarios. In a later analysis, every TCR beta chain was defined by the combination of its CDR3 amino acid sequence and its V-gene family, and reads without a unique V-gene family were dropped. As a way to deal with suspected cross-contamination and a sequencing artifact, a later analysis dropped more than 500 nucleotide sequences that were highly shared and had low generation probability. A later analysis calculated a clonal expansion index for each public chain from normalized within-repertoire ranks of inferred template counts. In a later analysis, generation probabilities were computed using a VDJ recombination model fitted to out-of-frame rearrangements, and the results were checked against IGoR. In a later analysis, hypergeometric tests were used to score TCR-TCR, TCR-HLA and TCR-CMV co-occurrence, with a repertoire-size bias correction applied to TCR pairs. A later analysis estimated false discovery rates by permuting HLA or CMV assignments 20 times. In a later analysis, co-occurring TCRs were grouped using DBSCAN, and TCRdist sequence similarity was added for clustering within HLA-allele-positive subsets. Co-occurrence clustering excluded repertoires with fewer than 30,000 or more than 120,000 public chains, plus five with anomalous nucleotide sharing. The table was pulled from immuneACCESS by TCRdb, which kept in-frame rearrangements only. Such tables lose some clones; where checked, under half of the loss comes from unresolved V genes, and the rest has no known cause. The V and J calls and clone size come from that table; D and trimming were worked out from the DNA. Counted in this sample were about 210,000 clones; 75% to 80% of them appeared once. The top ten hold 1.5% to 2% of the sample.

Results and caveats for the whole study, not just this receptor: According to the authors, the approach could potentially be generalized to other disease states and immunological phenotypes. In a later analysis, TCR association rates were found to vary across HLA loci, with the most associated TCRs seen for DRB1 alleles and the fewest for HLA-C alleles. Broadly in line with IMGT annotations, most TCR beta V segments showed up in productive rearrangements about 87% or about 30% of the time in an earlier analysis of some 590 of the donors. In a later genetic analysis, fewer N-insertions in productive TCRs were reported among donors in an Asian-associated ancestry cluster than the roughly 710-donor mean. A total of roughly 160 TCR beta chains were listed by the study as associated with cytomegalovirus. A later analysis associated approximately 17,000 TCR beta sequences with specific HLA alleles at a false discovery rate of 0.05. Most TCR sequences were seen in very few donors, while some public TCRs were found in many individuals. Presence/absence analyses assumed roughly uniform sequencing depth across donors, an assumption that may not hold. Immune exposure information for the cohort was limited to CMV serostatus. A group of highly shared sequence variants was considered likely to be a technical artifact of the sequencing pipeline. Strong co-occurrence of HLA alleles, especially DR and DQ, made assigning TCR associations to individual alleles difficult. Because some donors lacked HLA typing at each locus, the association tests relied only on the typed subset. In both the original and validation cohorts, the classifier was reported to diagnose cytomegalovirus status with high specificity and sensitivity. The earlier analysis of a few hundred of the donors excluded about 16 rarely observed V segments, including chromosome 9 orphons, because counts were too low. Because the 87-base-pair reads could not distinguish some IMGT-functional V segments, including TRBV6-2 and TRBV6-3, those segments were excluded. Linkage disequilibrium might explain the correlated functional status among segregating V segments, but an unknown experimental factor could not be excluded. In this cohort, only TCR beta chains were sequenced, and detectable features were limited by the absence of alpha or paired-chain data. In vitro tests confirmed that three of the cytomegalovirus-associated TCR beta chains recognize cytomegalovirus antigens. A further reported finding was that TCR beta sequences accurately predicted the HLA-A and HLA-B alleles for most subjects in the first cohort. In a later analysis, several top co-occurrence clusters were reported to appear linked to parvovirus B19, influenza, CMV and Epstein-Barr virus. According to a later analysis, most CMV-associated TCR beta chains appeared to be HLA-restricted, and the HLA associations seemed to be driven largely by CMV exposure. An association between a missense DCLRE1C variant and V-gene and J-gene trimming of TCR beta chains was found in a later genetic analysis and replicated in an independent cohort. In a later analysis, HLA-associated TCR beta chains showed more clonal expansion and lower generation probabilities than non-associated chains that were equally common.

In total, roughly 670 healthy bone marrow donors made up the cohort. All cohort members were sampled while nominally healthy, although unrecorded immune exposures were likely present. The donor tested CMV seronegative, placing the donor among the approximately 400 seronegative members of the cohort. A peripheral blood sample was provided by each donor, and peripheral blood mononuclear cells were used for TCR beta sequencing. Genomic DNA extraction from the blood cell samples was performed with the Qiagen DNeasy Blood Extraction Kit. The sequence was collected from a male donor in good health and CMV-seronegative. The sequenced sample was PBMCs. The V and J segments used are TRBV6-5 and TRBJ2-3, and 9 junction bases match TRBD2. This receptor carries the CDR3 CASYKSGGSPDTQYF. The sequence in DNA is TGTGCCAGCTACAAAAGCGGGGGGTCCCCAGATACGCAGTATTTT.